This T cell receptor (beta chain) stems from a study of cytomegalovirus exposure and HLA in healthy donors. Regarding the study as a whole: In vitro, a few CMV-associated chains proved specific for CMV antigens. Listed as cytomegalovirus-associated were 170 or so TCR beta chains. Clonal expansion was found to be greater in HLA-associated TCR beta chains than in equally common others in a later analysis. Using the classifier, cytomegalovirus status was reportedly diagnosed with high specificity and sensitivity.

Germline CDR1 SNHLY, CDR2 FYNNEI. The CDR3 sequence is 13 residues long. The ends were cut back, 4 bases at V and 5 bases at J, with 12 bases in the middle. 60 Vbeta and 13 Jbeta primers were used in PCR. Method: immunoSEQ multiplex PCR; TCRdb's copy keeps in-frame clones and lacks some. The table shows about 150,000 clones, with roughly 73% occurring only once. Note on this clone: What it binds is not known.

V and J are TRBV2 and TRBJ2-7, with D perhaps matching TRBD1 (6 bases). The sample comprised PBMCs. The sequence was obtained from a man aged 18 to 29 in good health and CMV-seropositive. The CDR3 spells CASSVQGTNEQYF. CDR3 nucleotide sequence: TGTGCCAGCAGTGTTCAGGGGACGAACGAGCAGTACTTC.